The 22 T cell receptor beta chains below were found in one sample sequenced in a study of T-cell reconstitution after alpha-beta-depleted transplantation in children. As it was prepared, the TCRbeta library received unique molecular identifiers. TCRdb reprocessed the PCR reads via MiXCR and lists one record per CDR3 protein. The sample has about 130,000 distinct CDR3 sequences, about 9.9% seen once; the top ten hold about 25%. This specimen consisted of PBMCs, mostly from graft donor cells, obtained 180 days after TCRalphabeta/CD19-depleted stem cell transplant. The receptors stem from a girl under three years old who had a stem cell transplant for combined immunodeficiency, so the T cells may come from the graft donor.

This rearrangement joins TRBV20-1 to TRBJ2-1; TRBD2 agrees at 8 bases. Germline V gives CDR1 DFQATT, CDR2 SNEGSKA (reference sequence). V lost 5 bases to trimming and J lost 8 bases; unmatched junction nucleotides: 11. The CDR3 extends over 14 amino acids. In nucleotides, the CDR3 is TGCAGTGCTTCCCGAGCGGGGGAGAGGGATGAGCAGTTCTTC. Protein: CSASRAGERDEQFF.

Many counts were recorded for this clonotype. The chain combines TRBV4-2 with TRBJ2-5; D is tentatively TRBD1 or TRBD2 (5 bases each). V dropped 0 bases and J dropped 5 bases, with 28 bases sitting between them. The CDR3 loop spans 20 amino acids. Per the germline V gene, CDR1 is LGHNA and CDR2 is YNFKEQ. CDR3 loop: CASSQDLGRGATSALETQYF. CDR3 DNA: TGTGCCAGCAGCCAAGATTTGGGACGGGGCGCAACATCGGCGCTGGAGACCCAGTACTTC.

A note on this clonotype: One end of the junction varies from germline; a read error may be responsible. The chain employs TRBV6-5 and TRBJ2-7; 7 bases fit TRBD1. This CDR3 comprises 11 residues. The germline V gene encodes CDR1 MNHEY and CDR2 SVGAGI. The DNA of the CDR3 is TGTGCCAGCGGTTACGGGACAGCGCAGTACTTC. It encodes CASGYGTAQYF.

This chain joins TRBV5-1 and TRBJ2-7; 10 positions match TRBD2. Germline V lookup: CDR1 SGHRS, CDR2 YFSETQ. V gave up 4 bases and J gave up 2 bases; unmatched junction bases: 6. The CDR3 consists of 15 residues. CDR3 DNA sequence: TGCGCCAGCAGCGTTGGGAGCGGGAGGGCCTACGAGCAGTACTTC. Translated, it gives CASSVGSGRAYEQYF.

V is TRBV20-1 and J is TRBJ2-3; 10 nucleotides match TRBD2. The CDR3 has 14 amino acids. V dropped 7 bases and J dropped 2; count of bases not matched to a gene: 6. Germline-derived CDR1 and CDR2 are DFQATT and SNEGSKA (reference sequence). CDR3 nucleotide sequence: TGCAGTGGGCTAGCGGGGGATTACACAGATACGCAGTATTTT. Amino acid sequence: CSGLAGDYTDTQYF.

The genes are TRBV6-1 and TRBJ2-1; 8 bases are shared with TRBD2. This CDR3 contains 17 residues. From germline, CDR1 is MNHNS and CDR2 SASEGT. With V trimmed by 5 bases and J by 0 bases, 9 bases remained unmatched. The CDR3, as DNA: TGTGCCAGCAGTCCCCTGAGCGGGGGCAACTCCTACAATGAGCAGTTCTTC. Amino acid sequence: CASSPLSGGNSYNEQFF.

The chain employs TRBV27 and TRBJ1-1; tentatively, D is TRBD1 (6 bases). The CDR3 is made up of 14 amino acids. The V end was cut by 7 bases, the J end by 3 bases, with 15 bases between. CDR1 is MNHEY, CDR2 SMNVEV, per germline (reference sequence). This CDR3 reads CASKWGAPHTEAFF. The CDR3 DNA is TGTGCCAGCAAGTGGGGGGCCCCGCACACTGAAGCTTTCTTT.

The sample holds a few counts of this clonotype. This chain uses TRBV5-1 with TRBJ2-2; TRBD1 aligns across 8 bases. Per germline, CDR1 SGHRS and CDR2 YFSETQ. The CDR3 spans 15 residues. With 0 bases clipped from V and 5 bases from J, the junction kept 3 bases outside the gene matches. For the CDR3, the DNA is TGCGCCAGCAGCTTGGGGGACAGGAAAACCGGGGAGCTGTTTTTT. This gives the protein CASSLGDRKTGELFF.

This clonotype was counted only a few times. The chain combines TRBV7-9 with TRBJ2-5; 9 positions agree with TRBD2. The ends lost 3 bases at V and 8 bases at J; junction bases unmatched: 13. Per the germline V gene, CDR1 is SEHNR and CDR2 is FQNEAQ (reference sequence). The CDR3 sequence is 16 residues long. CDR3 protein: CASSFRTSVGPKTQYF. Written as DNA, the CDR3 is TGTGCCAGCAGCTTTCGGACTAGCGTTGGCCCGAAAACCCAGTACTTC. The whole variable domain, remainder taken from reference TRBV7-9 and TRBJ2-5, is DTGVSQNPRHKITKRGQNVTFRCDPISEHNRLYWYRQTLGQGPEFLTYFQNEAQLEKSRLLSDRFSAERPKGSFSTLEIQRTEQGDSAMYLCASSFRTSVGPKTQYFGPGTRLLVL.

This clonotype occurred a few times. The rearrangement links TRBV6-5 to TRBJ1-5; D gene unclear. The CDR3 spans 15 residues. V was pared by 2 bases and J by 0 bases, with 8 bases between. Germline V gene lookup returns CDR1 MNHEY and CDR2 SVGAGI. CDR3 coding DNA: TGTGCCAGCAGTTACGGGGTCTATAGCAATCAGCCCCAGCATTTT. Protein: CASSYGVYSNQPQHF.

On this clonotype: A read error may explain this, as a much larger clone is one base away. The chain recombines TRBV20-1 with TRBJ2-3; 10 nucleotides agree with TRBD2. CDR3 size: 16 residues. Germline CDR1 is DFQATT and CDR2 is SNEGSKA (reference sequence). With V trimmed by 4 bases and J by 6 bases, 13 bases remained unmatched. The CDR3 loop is CSATSGASGSTDTQYF. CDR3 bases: TGCAGTGCTACCTCAGGGGCTAGCGGGAGTACGGATACGCAGTATTTT.

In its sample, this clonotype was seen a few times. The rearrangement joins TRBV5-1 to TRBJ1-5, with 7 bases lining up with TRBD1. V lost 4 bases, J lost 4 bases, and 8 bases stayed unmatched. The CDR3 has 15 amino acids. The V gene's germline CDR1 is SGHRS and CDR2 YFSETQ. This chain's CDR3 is CASSLAPGQNQPQHF. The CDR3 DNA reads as TGCGCCAGCAGCCTTGCTCCGGGACAGAATCAGCCCCAGCATTTT.

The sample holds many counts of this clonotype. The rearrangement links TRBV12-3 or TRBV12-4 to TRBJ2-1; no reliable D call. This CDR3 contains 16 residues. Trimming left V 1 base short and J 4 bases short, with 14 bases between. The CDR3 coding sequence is TGTGCCAGCAGTTTAGACGGTCGGGTGGGGTACAATGAGCAGTTCTTC. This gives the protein CASSLDGRVGYNEQFF.

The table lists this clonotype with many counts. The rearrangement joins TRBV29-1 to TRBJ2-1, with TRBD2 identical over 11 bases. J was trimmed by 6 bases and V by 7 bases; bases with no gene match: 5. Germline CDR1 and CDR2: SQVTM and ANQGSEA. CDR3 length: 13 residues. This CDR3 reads CSAGTSGSNEQFF. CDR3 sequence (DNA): TGCAGCGCCGGGACTAGCGGTAGCAATGAGCAGTTCTTC.

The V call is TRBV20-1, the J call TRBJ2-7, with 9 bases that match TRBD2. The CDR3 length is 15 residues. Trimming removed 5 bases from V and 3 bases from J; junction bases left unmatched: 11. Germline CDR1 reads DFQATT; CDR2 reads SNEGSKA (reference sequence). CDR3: CSARPGLALDYEQYF. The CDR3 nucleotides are TGCAGTGCTCGACCGGGACTAGCCTTGGACTACGAGCAGTACTTC.

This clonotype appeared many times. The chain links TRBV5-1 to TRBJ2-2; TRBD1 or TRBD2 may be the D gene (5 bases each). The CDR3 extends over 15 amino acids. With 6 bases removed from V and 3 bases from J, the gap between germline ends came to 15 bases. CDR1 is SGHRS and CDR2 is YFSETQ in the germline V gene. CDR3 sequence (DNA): TGCGCCAGCACCCGAGGGGCGCGGGACACCGGGGAGCTGTTTTTT. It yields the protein CASTRGARDTGELFF.

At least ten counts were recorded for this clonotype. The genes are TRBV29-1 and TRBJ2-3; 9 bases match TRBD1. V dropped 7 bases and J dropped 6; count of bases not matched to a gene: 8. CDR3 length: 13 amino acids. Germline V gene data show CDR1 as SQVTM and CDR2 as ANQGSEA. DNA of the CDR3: TGCAGCGCCCGGGACAGGGATAGGGATACGCAGTATTTT. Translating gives CSARDRDRDTQYF.

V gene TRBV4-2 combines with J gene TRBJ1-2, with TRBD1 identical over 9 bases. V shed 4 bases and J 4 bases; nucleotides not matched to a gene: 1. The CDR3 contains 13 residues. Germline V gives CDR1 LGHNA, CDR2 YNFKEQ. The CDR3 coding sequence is TGTGCCAGCAGCCTACAGGGGGCCTATGGCTACACCTTC. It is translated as CASSLQGAYGYTF.

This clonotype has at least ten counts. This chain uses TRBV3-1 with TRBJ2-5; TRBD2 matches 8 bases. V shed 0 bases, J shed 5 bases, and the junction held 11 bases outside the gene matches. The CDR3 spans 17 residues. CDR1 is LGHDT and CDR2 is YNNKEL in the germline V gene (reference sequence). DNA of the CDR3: TGTGCCAGCAGCCAAGATTGGGGGACTAGTTCAATTGAGACCCAGTACTTC. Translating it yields CASSQDWGTSSIETQYF.

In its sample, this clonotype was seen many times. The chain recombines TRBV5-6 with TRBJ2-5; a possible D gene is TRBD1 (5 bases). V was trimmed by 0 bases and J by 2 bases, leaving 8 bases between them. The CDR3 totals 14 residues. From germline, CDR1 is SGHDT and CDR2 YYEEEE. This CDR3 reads CASSLEYRQETQYF. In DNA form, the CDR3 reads TGTGCCAGCAGCTTGGAATACAGGCAAGAGACCCAGTACTTC.

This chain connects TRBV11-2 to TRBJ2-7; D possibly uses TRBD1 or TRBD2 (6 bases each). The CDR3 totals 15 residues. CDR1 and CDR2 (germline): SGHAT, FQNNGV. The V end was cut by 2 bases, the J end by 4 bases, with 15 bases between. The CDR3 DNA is TGTGCCAGCAGCTTAAACAGGGAGGTGGATTACGAGCAGTACTTC. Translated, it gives CASSLNREVDYEQYF. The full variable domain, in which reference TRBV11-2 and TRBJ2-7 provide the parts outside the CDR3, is EAGVAQSPRYKIIEKRQSVAFWCNPISGHATLYWYQQILGQGPKLLIQFQNNGVVDDSQLPKDRFSAERLKGVDSTLKIQPAKLEDSAVYLCASSLNREVDYEQYFGPGTRLTVT.

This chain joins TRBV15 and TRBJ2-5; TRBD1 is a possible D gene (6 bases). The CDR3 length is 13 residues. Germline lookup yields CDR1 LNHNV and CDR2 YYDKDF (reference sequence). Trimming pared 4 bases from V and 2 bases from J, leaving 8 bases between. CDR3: CATSITGQETQYF. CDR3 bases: TGTGCCACCAGCATAACAGGGCAAGAGACCCAGTACTTC.